The clone carrying this TCR beta chain was counted at least ten times. Arm-PCR of CDR3 regions with iRepertoire HTBI primers generated TCR beta libraries. MiXCR was run by TCRdb on the multiplex PCR reads, yielding one entry per CDR3 protein. This sample carries hundreds of thousands of distinct CDR3 sequences, approximately 15% of them seen once, and the ten largest clones take more than 15%. The sample comes from a study of regulatory T cells in long-lasting Graves disease. Noted time point: newly diagnosed GD, antithyroid drugs for less than 3 months. Making the TCR library involved RNA that had been extracted from PBMCs. A further study also used this sample, focusing on T cells in Graves' hyperthyroidism and ophthalmopathy.

The source was peripheral blood mononuclear cells (PBMCs), collected at new diagnosis, from a patient treated with antithyroid drugs. This receptor was taken from a woman in her twenties or thirties with Graves disease.

In DNA, the CDR3 is TGTGCCAGCAGTTTAGGACGGACAGGGGGCTCGTACGAGCAGTACTTC. This translates into CASSLGRTGGSYEQYF. The rearrangement joins TRBV12-3 or TRBV12-4 to TRBJ2-7; 11 bases align to TRBD1. J was trimmed by 4 bases and V by 1 base; bases with no gene match: 6. This CDR3 region has 16 residues.